This T cell receptor beta chain emerged from a study of human T cells and chemical hapten exposure. The overall study: Subjects had 2% DPC placed on approximately 2 cm by approximately 2 cm of upper inner arm skin for sensitization. Findings and limits, study-wide: In the PT1 data, expanded TCR counts showed a positive correlation with patch test score. DPC sensitization left the count of TCRs above 1 in 1000 unchanged.

This clonotype was counted at least ten times. Its antigen remains unknown. TCRdb independently ran MiXCR on the RACE reads; one entry per CDR3 protein. The top ten clones hold approximately 1.4% of a sample with about 85,000 distinct CDR3 sequences, roughly 12% of them seen once. This CDR3 has 17 residues. The germline V gene has CDR1 SGHTA and CDR2 FQGNSA. V shed 5 bases, J shed 8 bases, and the junction held 15 bases outside the gene matches. As for time point: patch test 2, 6 weeks after DPC sensitization. Sample treatment: therapeutic diphenylcyclopropenone sensitization with weekly scalp DPC. Staff drew blood before applying each patch test.

V is TRBV7-2 and J is TRBJ1-2, with 12 bases aligning to TRBD1. The TCR comes from a man aged 18 to 29 with alopecia areata. Some clones in this sample may be carry-over from other donors' samples. The material sequenced was whole blood, taken in connection with sensitization to the hapten diphenylcyclopropenone (DPC). CDR3 nucleotide sequence: TGTGCCAGCAGCCGAGGTCCCGGGACAGGGGGCCAATTGGGCTACACCTTC. Encoded protein: CASSRGPGTGGQLGYTF.